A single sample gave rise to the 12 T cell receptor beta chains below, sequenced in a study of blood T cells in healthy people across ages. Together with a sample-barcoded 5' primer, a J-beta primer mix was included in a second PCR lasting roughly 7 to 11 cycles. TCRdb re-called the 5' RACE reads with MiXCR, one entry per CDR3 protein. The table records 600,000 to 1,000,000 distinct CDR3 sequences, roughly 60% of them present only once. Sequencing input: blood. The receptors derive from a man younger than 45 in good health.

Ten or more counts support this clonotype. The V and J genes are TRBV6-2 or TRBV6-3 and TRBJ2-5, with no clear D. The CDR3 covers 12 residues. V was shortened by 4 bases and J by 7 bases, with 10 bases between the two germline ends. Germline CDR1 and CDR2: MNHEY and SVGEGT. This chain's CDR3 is CASSFPETTQYF. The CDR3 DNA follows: TGTGCCAGCAGTTTCCCTGAGACGACCCAGTACTTC.

The CDR3 reads CSARDPRGGPVYNEQFF. The CDR3 DNA sequence: TGCAGTGCTAGAGATCCGAGGGGAGGGCCAGTCTACAATGAGCAGTTCTTC. The J gene is TRBJ2-1, the V gene TRBV20-1, with 7 positions matching TRBD2. CDR1 is DFQATT, CDR2 SNEGSKA, per germline (reference sequence). This CDR3 spans 17 amino acids. The trim removed 0 bases at V and 3 bases at J, leaving 11 bases unmatched.

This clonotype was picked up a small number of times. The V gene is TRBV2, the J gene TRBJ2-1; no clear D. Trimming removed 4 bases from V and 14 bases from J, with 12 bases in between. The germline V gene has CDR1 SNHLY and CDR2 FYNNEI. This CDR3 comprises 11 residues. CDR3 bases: TGTGCCAGCAGTGGATCCTACCAGAAGTTCTTC. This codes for CASSGSYQKFF.

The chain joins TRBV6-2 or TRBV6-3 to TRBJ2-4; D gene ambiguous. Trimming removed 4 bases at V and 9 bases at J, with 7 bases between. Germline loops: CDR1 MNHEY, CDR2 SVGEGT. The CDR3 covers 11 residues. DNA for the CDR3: TGTGCCAGCAGTTCCACGGGCATTCAGTACTTC. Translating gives CASSSTGIQYF.

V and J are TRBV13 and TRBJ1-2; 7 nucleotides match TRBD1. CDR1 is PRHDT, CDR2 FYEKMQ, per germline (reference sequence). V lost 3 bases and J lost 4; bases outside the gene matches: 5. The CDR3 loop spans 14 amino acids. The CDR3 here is CASSFRRDSYGYTF. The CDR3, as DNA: TGTGCCAGCAGCTTCCGCCGGGACAGCTATGGCTACACCTTC.

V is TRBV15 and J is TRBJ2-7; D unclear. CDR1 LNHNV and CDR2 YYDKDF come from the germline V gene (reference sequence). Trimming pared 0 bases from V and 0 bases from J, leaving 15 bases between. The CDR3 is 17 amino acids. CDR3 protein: CATSRDSRRQHSYEQYF. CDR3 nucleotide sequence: TGTGCCACCAGCAGAGATTCGCGGCGGCAGCACTCCTACGAGCAGTACTTC.

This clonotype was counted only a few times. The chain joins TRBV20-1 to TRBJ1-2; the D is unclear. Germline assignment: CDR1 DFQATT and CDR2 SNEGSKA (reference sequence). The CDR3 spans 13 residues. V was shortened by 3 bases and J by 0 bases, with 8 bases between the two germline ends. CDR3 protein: CSASGGSNYGYTF. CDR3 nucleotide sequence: TGCAGTGCTAGTGGTGGTTCTAACTATGGCTACACCTTC.

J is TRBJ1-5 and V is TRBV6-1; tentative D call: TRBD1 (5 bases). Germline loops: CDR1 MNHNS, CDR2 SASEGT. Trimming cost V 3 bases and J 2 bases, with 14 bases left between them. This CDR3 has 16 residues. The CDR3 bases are TGTGCCAGCAGTGACTATTATGGGGGACGCAATCAGCCCCAGCATTTT. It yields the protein CASSDYYGGRNQPQHF.

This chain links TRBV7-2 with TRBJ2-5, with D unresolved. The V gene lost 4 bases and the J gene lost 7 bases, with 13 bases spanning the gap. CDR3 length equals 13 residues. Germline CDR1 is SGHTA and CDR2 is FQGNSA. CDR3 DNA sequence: TGTGCCAGCAGCTCCGGTACAAAGGGGACCCAGTACTTC. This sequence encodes CASSSGTKGTQYF.

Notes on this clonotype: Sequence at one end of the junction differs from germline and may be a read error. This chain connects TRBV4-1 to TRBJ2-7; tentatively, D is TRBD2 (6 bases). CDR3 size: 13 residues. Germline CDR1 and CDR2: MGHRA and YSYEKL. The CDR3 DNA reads TGCGCCAGCAGCCAAGCCCGGGGGAACGAGCAGAACTTC. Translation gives CASSQARGNEQNF.

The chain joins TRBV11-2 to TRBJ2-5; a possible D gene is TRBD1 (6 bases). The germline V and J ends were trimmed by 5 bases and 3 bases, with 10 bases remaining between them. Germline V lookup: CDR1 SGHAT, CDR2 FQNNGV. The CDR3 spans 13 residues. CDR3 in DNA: TGTGCCAGCAGCAGCAGGGGAAAAGAGACCCAGTACTTC. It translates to CASSSRGKETQYF.

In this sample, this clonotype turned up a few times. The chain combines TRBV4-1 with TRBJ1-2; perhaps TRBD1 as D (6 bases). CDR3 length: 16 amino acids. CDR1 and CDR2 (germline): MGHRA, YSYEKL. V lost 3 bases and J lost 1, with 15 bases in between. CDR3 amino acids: CASSQMGQGINYGYTF. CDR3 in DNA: TGCGCCAGCAGCCAGATGGGGCAGGGGATTAACTATGGCTACACCTTC.